The 3 T cell receptor beta chains given below trace back to one sample, sequenced in a study of cytomegalovirus exposure and HLA in healthy donors. Amplification used 60 Vbeta primers and 13 Jbeta primers. Sequenced by immunoSEQ multiplex PCR; TCRdb stores in-frame clones only, minus some. The table includes 150,000 to 200,000 clones, about 12% detected once. Sequencing was performed on PBMCs. The receptors come from a man in his forties or fifties in good health and CMV-seropositive.

The chain combines TRBV12-1 with TRBJ1-1; the D call in the table, TRBD1, was not verified against the DNA. TRBV12-1 is a recognized pseudogene. The CDR3 is made up of 16 amino acids. The CDR3 sequence: CASSQDSRALNTEAFF. The CDR3 region has the DNA TGTGCCAGCAGCCAGGACAGTCGGGCCCTCAACACTGAAGCTTTCTTT.

The genes are TRBV7-2 and TRBJ1-1, with TRBD1 matching 7 bases. This CDR3 has 13 residues. Germline trimming cut 5 bases from V and 9 bases from J; bases unmatched to any gene: 9. Germline-derived CDR1 and CDR2 are SGHTA and FQGNSA. The CDR3 nucleotides are TGTGCCAGCAGCCGACAGGGTTCCCTGCAAGCTTTCTTT. This codes for CASSRQGSLQAFF.

The chain recombines TRBV11-2 with TRBJ1-1, with TRBD1 matching 7 bases. The CDR3 is 15 residues long. Germline V CDR1 and CDR2: SGHAT, FQNNGV. With 5 bases clipped from V and 1 base from J, the junction kept 7 bases outside the gene matches. The CDR3: CASSGLGQTNTEAFF. CDR3 nucleotides: TGTGCCAGCAGCGGCCTGGGACAGACGAACACTGAAGCTTTCTTT.